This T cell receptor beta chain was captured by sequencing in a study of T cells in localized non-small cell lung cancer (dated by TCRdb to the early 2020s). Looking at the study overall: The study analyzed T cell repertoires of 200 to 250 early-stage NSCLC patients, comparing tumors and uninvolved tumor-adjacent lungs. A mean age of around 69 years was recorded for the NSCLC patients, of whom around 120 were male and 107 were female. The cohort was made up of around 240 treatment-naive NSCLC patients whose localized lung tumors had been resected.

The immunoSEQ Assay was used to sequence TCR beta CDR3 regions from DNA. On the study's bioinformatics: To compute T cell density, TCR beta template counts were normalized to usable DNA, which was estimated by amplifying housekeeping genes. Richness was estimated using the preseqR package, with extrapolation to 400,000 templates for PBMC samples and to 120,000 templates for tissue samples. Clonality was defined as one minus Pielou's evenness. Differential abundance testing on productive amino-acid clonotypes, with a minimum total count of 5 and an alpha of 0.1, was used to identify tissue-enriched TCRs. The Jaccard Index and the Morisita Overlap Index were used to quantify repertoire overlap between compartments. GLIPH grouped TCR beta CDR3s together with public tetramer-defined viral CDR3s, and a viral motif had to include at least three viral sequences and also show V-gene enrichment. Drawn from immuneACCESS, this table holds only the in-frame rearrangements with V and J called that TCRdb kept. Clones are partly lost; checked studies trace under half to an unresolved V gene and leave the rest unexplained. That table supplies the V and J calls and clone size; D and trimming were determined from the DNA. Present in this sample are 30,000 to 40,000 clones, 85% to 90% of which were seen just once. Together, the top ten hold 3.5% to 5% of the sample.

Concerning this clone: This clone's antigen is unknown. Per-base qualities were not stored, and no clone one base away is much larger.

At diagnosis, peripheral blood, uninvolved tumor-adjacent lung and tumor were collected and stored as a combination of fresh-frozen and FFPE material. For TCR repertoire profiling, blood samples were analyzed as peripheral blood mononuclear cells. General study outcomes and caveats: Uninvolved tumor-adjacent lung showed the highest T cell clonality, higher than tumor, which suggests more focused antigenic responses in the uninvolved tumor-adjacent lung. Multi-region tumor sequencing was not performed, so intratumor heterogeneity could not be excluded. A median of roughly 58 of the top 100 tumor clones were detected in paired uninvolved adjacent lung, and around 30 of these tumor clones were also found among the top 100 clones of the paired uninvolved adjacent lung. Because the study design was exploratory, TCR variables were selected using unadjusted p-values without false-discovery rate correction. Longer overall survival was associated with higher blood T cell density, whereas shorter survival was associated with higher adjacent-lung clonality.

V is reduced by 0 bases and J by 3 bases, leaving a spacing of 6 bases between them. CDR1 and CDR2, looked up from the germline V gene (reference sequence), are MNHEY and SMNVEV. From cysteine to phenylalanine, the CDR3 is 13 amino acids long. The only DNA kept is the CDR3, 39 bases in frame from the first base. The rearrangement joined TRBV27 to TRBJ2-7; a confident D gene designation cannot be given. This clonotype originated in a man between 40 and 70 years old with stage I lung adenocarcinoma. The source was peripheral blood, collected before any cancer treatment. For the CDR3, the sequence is CASSLSWGYEQYF. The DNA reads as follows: TGTGCCAGCAGTTTATCGTGGGGCTACGAGCAGTACTTC.